The 17 T cell receptor beta chains given below trace back to one sample, sequenced in a study of tissue T cells after allogeneic stem cell transplantation. TCRdb keeps only in-frame clones here, not all; method: immunoSEQ multiplex PCR. The profile shows about 43,000 clones, around 90% of them singletons. The sequencing here drew on blood, taken before transplantation. These TCRs come from a woman aged 35-75 years who later had graft-versus-host disease after an allogeneic stem cell transplant.

This chain links TRBV10-3 with TRBJ2-5; D is ambiguous. CDR3 length: 13 residues. In germline, CDR1 is ENHRY, CDR2 SYGVKD. The ends were cut back, 2 bases at V and 5 bases at J, with 9 bases in the middle. The CDR3 coding sequence is TGTGCCATCAGTGAGGTCAGTAAGGAGACCCAGTACTTC. Its translation: CAISEVSKETQYF.

The V call is TRBV24-1, the J call TRBJ2-3, with a tentative D call TRBD2 (6 bases). Germline lookup yields CDR1 KGHDR and CDR2 SFDVKD. The V gene lost 4 bases and the J gene lost 2 bases, with 9 bases spanning the gap. This CDR3 is 14 amino acids long. The CDR3 is CATSEGGTTDTQYF. The CDR3 DNA follows: TGTGCCACCAGTGAGGGGGGAACCACAGATACGCAGTATTTT.

This chain joins TRBV6-5 and TRBJ1-5; D is unclear. The length of the CDR3 is 13 residues. Trimming removed 5 bases from V and 4 bases from J, with 9 bases in between. Germline V gene data show CDR1 as MNHEY and CDR2 as SVGAGI. The CDR3 sequence is CASSHGLNQPQHF. DNA for the CDR3: TGTGCCAGCAGTCACGGGCTGAATCAGCCCCAGCATTTT.

The rearrangement uses TRBV27 and TRBJ1-4; 9 bases line up with TRBD1. CDR3 length: 15 amino acids. Losses at the gene ends were 5 bases for V and 5 bases for J; bases not matched to a gene: 6. Germline values: CDR1 MNHEY, CDR2 SMNVEV (reference sequence). CDR3 loop: CASSDGQGLNEKLFF. The CDR3 DNA follows: TGTGCCAGCAGTGACGGACAGGGGCTGAATGAAAAACTGTTTTTT.

The chain has TRBV9 and TRBJ2-1, with D perhaps TRBD2 (6 bases). Germline CDR1 reads SGDLS; CDR2 reads YYNGEE. With 2 bases removed from V and 4 bases from J, the gap between germline ends came to 13 bases. The CDR3 loop spans 15 amino acids. In nucleotides, the CDR3 is TGTGCCAGCAGCGTTTCGGGGGACGGTTACAATGAGCAGTTCTTC. Translated, it gives CASSVSGDGYNEQFF. Combining the CDR3 with reference TRBV9 and TRBJ2-1 gives the whole variable domain DSGVTQTPKHLITATGQRVTLRCSPRSGDLSVYWYQQSLDQGLQFLIQYYNGEERAKGNILERFSAQQFPDLHSELNLSSLELGDSALYFCASSVSGDGYNEQFFGPGTRLTVL.

The chain has TRBV19 and TRBJ2-2; 8 nucleotides agree with TRBD1. The CDR3 totals 15 residues. V was pared by 5 bases and J by 4 bases, with 6 bases of the junction left unmatched. CDR1 LNHDA and CDR2 SQIVND come from the germline V gene (reference sequence). The CDR3 bases are TGTGCCAGTAGTGTCGGACAGGGCAGCACCGGGGAGCTGTTTTTT. It is translated as CASSVGQGSTGELFF.

This clone is a singleton in its sample. The genes are TRBV27 and TRBJ1-2; TRBD1 is a possible D gene (5 bases). This CDR3 has 13 residues. Trimming took 2 bases from V and 7 from J, leaving 11 bases between them. Per germline, CDR1 MNHEY and CDR2 SMNVEV (reference sequence). The CDR3 spells CASSLRGLGGYTF. CDR3 nucleotide sequence: TGTGCCAGCAGTTTAAGGGGACTAGGTGGCTACACCTTC.

The chain uses TRBV15 and TRBJ2-3; a possible D gene is TRBD1 (6 bases). V was clipped by 0 bases and J by 8 bases, with 18 bases between them. The CDR3 extends over 16 amino acids. Germline CDR1 LNHNV, CDR2 YYDKDF (reference sequence). As DNA, the CDR3 is TGTGCCACCAGCAGAGAAAACACCGACAGGACAAGTACGCAGTATTTT. This encodes CATSRENTDRTSTQYF.

The chain combines TRBV27 with TRBJ2-3; the D is unclear. CDR3 length: 14 residues. From germline, CDR1 is MNHEY and CDR2 SMNVEV (reference sequence). V lost 2 bases and J lost 5, with 11 bases in between. Written as DNA, the CDR3 is TGTGCCAGCAGTTTAGATCAAGCTGGAGATACGCAGTATTTT. This sequence encodes CASSLDQAGDTQYF.

The rearrangement joins TRBV7-9 to TRBJ2-3, with TRBD2 matching 7 bases. V lost 4 bases, J lost 6 bases, and 16 bases stayed unmatched. CDR1 and CDR2 (germline): SEHNR, FQNEAQ (reference sequence). The CDR3 totals 17 residues. CDR3 coding DNA: TGTGCCAGCAGCTCCCTCATTGCGGGGGATATTGGGGATACGCAGTATTTT. Amino acids: CASSSLIAGDIGDTQYF.

J is TRBJ2-1 and V is TRBV9; 14 bases map to TRBD2. The J segment lost 6 bases and the V segment lost 1 base, leaving 6 bases of the junction unmatched. The germline CDR1 and CDR2 sequences are SGDLS and YYNGEE. CDR3 length: 17 residues. The DNA for the CDR3 is TGTGCCAGCAGCGTATCCCGACTAGCGGGAGGGACCAATGAGCAGTTCTTC. The encoded protein is CASSVSRLAGGTNEQFF.

About this clone itself: The sample carries other DNA sequences with the same CDR3. The rearrangement links TRBV27 to TRBJ1-5, with unresolved D. V lost 0 bases and J 0 bases, leaving 0 bases between the germline ends. Germline loops: CDR1 MNHEY, CDR2 SMNVEV (reference sequence). This CDR3 has 13 residues. The CDR3 bases are TGTGCCAGCAGTTTATCTAGCAATCAGCCCCAGCATTTT. This encodes CASSLSSNQPQHF.

The chain uses TRBV4-3 and TRBJ1-5; D remains unclear. V was trimmed by 0 bases and J by 6 bases, leaving 6 bases between them. Germline-derived CDR1 and CDR2 are LGHNA and YSLEER. The CDR3 is made up of 13 amino acids. As DNA, the CDR3 is TGCGCCAGCAGCCAAGATAGGGCTCAGCCCCAGCATTTT. Its translation is CASSQDRAQPQHF.

This clone was counted only a few times. The V gene is TRBV9, the J gene TRBJ2-1; maybe TRBD1 (5 bases). CDR1 and CDR2 from the germline V gene are SGDLS and YYNGEE. This CDR3 region has 16 residues. V lost 4 bases and J 5 bases, leaving 19 bases between the germline ends. CDR3 DNA: TGTGCCAGCAGCCCCCAGGGTCGCGGCAGAGACAATGAGCAGTTCTTC. Its protein product is CASSPQGRGRDNEQFF. Full variable domain (remainder filled in from reference TRBV9 and TRBJ2-1): DSGVTQTPKHLITATGQRVTLRCSPRSGDLSVYWYQQSLDQGLQFLIQYYNGEERAKGNILERFSAQQFPDLHSELNLSSLELGDSALYFCASSPQGRGRDNEQFFGPGTRLTVL.

This CDR3 reads CASSLSVREKLFF. In DNA, the CDR3 is TGTGCCAGCAGCTTATCCGTCAGAGAAAAACTGTTTTTT. The chain joins TRBV7-2 to TRBJ1-4; D is ambiguous. V shed 2 bases and J shed 8 bases, with 9 bases lying between them. Germline CDR1 SGHTA, CDR2 FQGNSA. The CDR3 length is 13 residues.

In its sample, this clone was seen once. This chain uses TRBV28 with TRBJ1-2; TRBD1 aligns across 7 bases. The CDR3 has 15 residues. Germline V gene lookup returns CDR1 MDHEN and CDR2 SYDVKM. With V trimmed by 5 bases and J by 4 bases, 10 bases remained unmatched. The CDR3 reads CASSPTGLQSYGYTF. The CDR3 nucleotides read TGTGCCAGCAGTCCGACAGGGCTTCAGAGCTATGGCTACACCTTC.

The rearrangement uses TRBV6-1 and TRBJ1-5, with D tentatively TRBD1 (5 bases). Germline values: CDR1 MNHNS, CDR2 SASEGT. The CDR3 is 17 residues long. V was cut by 0 bases and J by 3 bases, with 15 bases left in between. CDR3 loop: CASSEAAGALVNQPQHF. For the CDR3, the DNA is TGTGCCAGCAGTGAAGCGGCCGGGGCGTTAGTCAATCAGCCCCAGCATTTT.